Detailed here is one T cell receptor (beta chain). V lost 0 bases and J lost 6; bases outside the gene matches: 3. The CDR3 consists of 14 residues. Germline CDR1 reads SGHRS; CDR2 reads YFSETQ. As originally analysed: Estimation of nucleated cell counts was performed using reference gene primer amplification. Produced via immunoSEQ multiplex PCR; TCRdb's table is partial and in-frame only. V and J calls and clone size are copied from that table; D and trimming were computed from the DNA. This table has approximately 91,000 clones, 75% to 85% appearing once. The data originate from a study of blood T cell repertoires in COVID-19. In the study overall: PBMCs, B-cell-depleted T cells, or T cells were the source of the cDNA or gDNA that made up the material.

The chain has TRBV5-1 and TRBJ2-3, with 8 bases matching TRBD2. Input material: peripheral blood. The TCR originated in a woman of 80 years or more with acute or convalescent COVID-19. The CDR3 sequence is CASSLGLAPDTQYF. The DNA of the CDR3 is TGCGCCAGCAGCTTGGGACTAGCGCCGGATACGCAGTATTTT.